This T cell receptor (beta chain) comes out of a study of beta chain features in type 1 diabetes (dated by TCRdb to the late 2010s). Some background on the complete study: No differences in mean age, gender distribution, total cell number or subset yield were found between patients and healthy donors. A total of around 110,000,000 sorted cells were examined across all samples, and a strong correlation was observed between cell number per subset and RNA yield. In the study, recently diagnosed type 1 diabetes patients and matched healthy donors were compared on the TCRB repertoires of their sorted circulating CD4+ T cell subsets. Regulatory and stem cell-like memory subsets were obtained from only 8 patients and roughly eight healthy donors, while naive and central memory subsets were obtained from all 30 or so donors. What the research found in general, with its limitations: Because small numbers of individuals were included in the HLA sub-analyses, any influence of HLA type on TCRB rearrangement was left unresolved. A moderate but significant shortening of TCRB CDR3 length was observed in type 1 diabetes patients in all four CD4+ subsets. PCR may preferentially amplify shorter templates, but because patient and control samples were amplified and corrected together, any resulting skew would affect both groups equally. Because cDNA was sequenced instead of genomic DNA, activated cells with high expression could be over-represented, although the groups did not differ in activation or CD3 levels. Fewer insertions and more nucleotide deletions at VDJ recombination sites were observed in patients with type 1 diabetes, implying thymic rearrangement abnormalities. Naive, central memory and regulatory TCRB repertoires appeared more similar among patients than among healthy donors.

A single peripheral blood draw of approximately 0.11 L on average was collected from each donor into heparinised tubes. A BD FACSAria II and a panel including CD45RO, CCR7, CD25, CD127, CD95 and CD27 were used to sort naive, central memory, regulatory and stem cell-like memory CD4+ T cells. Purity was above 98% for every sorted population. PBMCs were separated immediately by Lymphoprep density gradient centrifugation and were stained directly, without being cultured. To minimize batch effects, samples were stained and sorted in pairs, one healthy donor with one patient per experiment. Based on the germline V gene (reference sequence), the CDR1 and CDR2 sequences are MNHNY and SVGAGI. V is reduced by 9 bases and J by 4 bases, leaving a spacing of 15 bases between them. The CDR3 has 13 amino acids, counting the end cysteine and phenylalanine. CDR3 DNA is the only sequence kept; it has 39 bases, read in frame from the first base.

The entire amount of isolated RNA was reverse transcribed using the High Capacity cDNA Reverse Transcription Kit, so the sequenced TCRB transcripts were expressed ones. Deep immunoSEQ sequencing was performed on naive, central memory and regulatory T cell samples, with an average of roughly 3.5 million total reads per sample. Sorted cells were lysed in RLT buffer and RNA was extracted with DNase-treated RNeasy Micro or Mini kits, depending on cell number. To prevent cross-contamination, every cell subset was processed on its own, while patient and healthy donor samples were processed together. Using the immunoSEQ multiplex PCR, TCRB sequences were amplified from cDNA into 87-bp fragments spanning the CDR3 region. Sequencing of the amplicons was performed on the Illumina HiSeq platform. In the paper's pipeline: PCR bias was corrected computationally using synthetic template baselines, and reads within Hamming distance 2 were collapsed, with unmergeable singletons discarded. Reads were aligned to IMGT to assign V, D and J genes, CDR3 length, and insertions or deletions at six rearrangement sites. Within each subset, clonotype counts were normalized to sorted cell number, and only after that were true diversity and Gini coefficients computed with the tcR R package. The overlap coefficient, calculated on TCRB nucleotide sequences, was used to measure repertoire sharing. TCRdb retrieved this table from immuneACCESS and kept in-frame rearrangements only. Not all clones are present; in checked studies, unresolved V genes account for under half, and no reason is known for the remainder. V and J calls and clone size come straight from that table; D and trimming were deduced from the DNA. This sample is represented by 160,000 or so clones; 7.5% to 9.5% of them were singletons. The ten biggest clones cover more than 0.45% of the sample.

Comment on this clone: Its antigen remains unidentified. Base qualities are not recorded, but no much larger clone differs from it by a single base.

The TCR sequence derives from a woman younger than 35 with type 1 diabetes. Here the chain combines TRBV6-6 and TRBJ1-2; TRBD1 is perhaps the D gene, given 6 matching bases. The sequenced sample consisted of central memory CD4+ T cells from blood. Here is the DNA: TGTGCCAGTGATGACGGACAGCGCTATGGCTACACCTTC. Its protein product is CASDDGQRYGYTF.